The sequence of this T cell receptor (beta chain) was determined in a study of blood T cell repertoires in COVID-19. Study-wide context: The samples span acute and convalescent COVID-19 from the United States, Italy and Spain.

Under the authors' procedure: Estimation of nucleated cell counts was performed using reference gene primer amplification. Profiling relied on immunoSEQ multiplex PCR, and the TCRdb table lists in-frame clones only, not all of them. V and J calls plus clone size are reproduced from that table; the DNA served to infer D and trimming. The sample lists approximately 170,000 clones; 70% to 90% were seen once. CDR3 length: 13 amino acids. V lost 6 bases and J lost 2, with 10 bases in between. The germline CDR1 and CDR2 sequences are SNHLY and FYNNEI. The material sequenced was peripheral blood. The TCR originated in a woman older than 75 with COVID-19, enrolled during active disease. V is TRBV2 and J is TRBJ1-2; D might be TRBD1 (6 bases). The CDR3 loop is CASSGQPNYGYTF. As DNA, the CDR3 is TGTGCCAGCAGCGGACAGCCCAACTATGGCTACACCTTC.